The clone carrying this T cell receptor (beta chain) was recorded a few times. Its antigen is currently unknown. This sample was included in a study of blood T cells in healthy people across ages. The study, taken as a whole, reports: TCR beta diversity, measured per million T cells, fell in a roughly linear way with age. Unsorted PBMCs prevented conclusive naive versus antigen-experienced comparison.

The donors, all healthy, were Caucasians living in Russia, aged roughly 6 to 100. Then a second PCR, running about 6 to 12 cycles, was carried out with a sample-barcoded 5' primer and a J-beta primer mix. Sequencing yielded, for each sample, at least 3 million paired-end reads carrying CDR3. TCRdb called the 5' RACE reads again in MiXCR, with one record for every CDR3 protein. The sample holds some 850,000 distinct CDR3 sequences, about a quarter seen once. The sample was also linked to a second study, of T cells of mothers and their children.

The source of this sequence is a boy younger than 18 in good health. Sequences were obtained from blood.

CDR3 DNA: TGTGCCAGCAGTTTGGGTCCCCACGAGCAGTACTTC. Residues: CASSLGPHEQYF. J is TRBJ2-7 and V is TRBV28; D is uncertain. V shed 3 bases and J shed 5 bases, with 8 bases lying between them. The CDR3 length is 12 residues. The germline gives CDR1 MDHEN, CDR2 SYDVKM.